This T cell receptor beta chain was retrieved from a study of beta chain features in type 1 diabetes. General observations from the study: In comparison with healthy donors, patients had naive, central memory and Treg TCRB repertoires that appeared more similar. Within each of all four CD4+ subsets, Type 1 diabetes patients had TCRB CDR3s that were moderately but significantly shorter. Diminished insertions and augmented deletions at VDJ junctions characterized type 1 diabetes patients.

A word on this clone: Its antigen is not identified.

As every portion of the isolated RNA was reverse transcribed, the sequencing read expressed TCRB transcripts. Using immunoSEQ multiplex PCR, the repertoire was profiled, and TCRdb retains in-frame clones only, with some absent. The sample has 150,000 to 200,000 clones; 63% are singletons. The germline V gene has CDR1 SGHTA and CDR2 FQGNSA. Trimming took off 2 bases at V and 0 bases at J, with 11 bases between the two ends. The CDR3 consists of 15 residues. Averaging around 120 mL, one heparinised blood draw was given by each donor. Sorting based on CD45RO/CCR7/CD25/CD127/CD95/CD27 separated CD4+ naive, central memory, regulatory and stem cell-like memory cells.

The rearrangement joins TRBV7-2 to TRBJ2-7; D remains unclear. The specimen was naive CD4+ T cells from blood. This clonotype was obtained from a man between 25 and 39 years old with type 1 diabetes. The CDR3 region is CASSLLVWRSYEQYF. For the CDR3, the DNA is TGTGCCAGCAGCTTACTGGTATGGCGCTCCTACGAGCAGTACTTC.